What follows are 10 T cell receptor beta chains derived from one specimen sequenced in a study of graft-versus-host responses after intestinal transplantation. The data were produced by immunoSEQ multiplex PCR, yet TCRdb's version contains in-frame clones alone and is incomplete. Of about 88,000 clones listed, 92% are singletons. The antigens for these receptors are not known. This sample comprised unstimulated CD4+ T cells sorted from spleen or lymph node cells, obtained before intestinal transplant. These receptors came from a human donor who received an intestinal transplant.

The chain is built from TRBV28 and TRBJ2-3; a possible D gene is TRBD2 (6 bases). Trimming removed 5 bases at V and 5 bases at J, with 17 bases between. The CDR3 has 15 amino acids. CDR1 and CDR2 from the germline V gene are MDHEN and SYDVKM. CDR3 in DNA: TGTGCCAGCAGTACAACGGGACTTGGCGTAGATACGCAGTATTTT. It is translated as CASSTTGLGVDTQYF.

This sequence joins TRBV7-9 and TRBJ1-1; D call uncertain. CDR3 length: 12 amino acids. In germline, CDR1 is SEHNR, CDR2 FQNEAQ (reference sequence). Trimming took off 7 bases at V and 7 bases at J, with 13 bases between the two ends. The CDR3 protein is CASIIKGREAFF. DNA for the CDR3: TGTGCCAGCATCATTAAGGGCCGTGAAGCTTTCTTT.

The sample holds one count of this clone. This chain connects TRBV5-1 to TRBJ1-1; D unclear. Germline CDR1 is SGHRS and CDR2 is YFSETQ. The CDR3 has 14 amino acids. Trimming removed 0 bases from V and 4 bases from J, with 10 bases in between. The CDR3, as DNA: TGCGCCAGCAGCTTGGGGAGGGTGGGCACTGAAGCTTTCTTT. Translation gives CASSLGRVGTEAFF.

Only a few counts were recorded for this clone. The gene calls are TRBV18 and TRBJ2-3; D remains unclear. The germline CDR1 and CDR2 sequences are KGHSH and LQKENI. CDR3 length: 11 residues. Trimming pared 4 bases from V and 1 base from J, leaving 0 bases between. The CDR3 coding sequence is TGTGCCAGCTCACGCACAGATACGCAGTATTTT. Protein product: CASSRTDTQYF.

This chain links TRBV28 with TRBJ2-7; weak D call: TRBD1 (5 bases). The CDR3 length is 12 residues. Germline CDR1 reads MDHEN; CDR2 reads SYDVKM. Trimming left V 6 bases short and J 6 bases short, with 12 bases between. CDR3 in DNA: TGTGCCAGCAGCTCCGACAGTGGCGAGCAGTACTTC. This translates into CASSSDSGEQYF.

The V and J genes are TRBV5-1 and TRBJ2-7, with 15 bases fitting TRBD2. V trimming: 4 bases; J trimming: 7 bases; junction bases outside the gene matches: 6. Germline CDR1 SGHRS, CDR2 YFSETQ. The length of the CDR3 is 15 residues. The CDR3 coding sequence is TGCGCCAGCAGCGCGGGACTAGCGGGAGGAGGTGAGCAGTACTTC. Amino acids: CASSAGLAGGGEQYF.

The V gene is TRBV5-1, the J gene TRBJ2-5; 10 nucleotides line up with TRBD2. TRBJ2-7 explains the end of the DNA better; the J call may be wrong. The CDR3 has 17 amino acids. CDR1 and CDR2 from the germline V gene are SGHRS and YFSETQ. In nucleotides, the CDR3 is TGCGCCAGCAGCTGGGTTCTAGCGGGGGACCGATCCTACGAGCAGTACTTC. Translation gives CASSWVLAGDRSYEQYF.

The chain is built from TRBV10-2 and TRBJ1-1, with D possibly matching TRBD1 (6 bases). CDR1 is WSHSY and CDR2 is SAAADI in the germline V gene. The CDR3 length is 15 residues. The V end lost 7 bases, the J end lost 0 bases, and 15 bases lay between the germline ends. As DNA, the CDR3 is TGCGCCAGCAAAAGACCCGGGACAATGAACACTGAAGCTTTCTTT. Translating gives CASKRPGTMNTEAFF.

In nucleotides, the CDR3 is TGCGCCAGCAGCCCCTGGGGTGGCAATCAGCCCCAGCATTTT. Its translation is CASSPWGGNQPQHF. The rearrangement links TRBV5-1 to TRBJ1-5; no clear D. The CDR3 is made up of 14 amino acids. The V gene's germline CDR1 is SGHRS and CDR2 YFSETQ. V was trimmed by 4 bases and J by 2 bases, leaving 10 bases between them.

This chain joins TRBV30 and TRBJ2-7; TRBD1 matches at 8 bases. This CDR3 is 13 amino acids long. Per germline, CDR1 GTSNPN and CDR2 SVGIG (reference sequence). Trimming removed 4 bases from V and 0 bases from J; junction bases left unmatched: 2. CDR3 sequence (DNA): TGTGCCTGGAACAGGGGGTCCTCCTACGAGCAGTACTTC. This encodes CAWNRGSSYEQYF.